One T cell receptor beta chain is described in this entry. The V gene end was trimmed by 7 bases and the J gene end by 4 bases; junction bases not matched to a gene: 21. Germline V gene lookup returns CDR1 SQVTM and CDR2 ANQGSEA. This CDR3 region has 18 residues. These data originate in a study of blood T cell repertoires in COVID-19. The overall study: Sources were T cells, B-cell-depleted T cells, or PBMCs; the material itself was cDNA or gDNA.

Original analysis: Amplification of reference gene primers was used by the study to estimate nucleated cell counts. Profiled with immunoSEQ multiplex PCR; TCRdb holds only in-frame clones, not every one. The DNA was the basis for D and trimming; V, J and clone size are from that table. Among about 360,000 clones listed, around 88% were seen once. Sequencing was performed on peripheral blood. The sequence was obtained from a woman aged 60-75 years with COVID-19, enrolled during active disease. The chain employs TRBV29-1 and TRBJ1-2; 10 nucleotides align to TRBD1. CDR3 coding DNA: TGCAGCGAAGGAGATGAACCGGGACAGGGGATTGAGCCCTATGGCTACACCTTC. Translating it yields CSEGDEPGQGIEPYGYTF.